These 10 T cell receptor beta chains originate from one sample sequenced in a study of OX40 agonist ivuxolimab in advanced cancers. TCRdb keeps only in-frame clones here, not all; method: immunoSEQ multiplex PCR. This sample has 20,000 to 25,000 clones, with about 85% found just once. This sample comprised CD4+ or CD8+ T cells sorted from blood, obtained in a trial of the OX40 agonist ivuxolimab. The receptor source for this set is an adult with an advanced solid tumor such as melanoma, head and neck, liver or kidney cancer.

V usage is TRBV7-9 and J usage is TRBJ2-7; 9 bases map to TRBD1. CDR3 size: 16 residues. Germline CDR1 reads SEHNR; CDR2 reads FQNEAQ (reference sequence). The V gene end was trimmed by 5 bases and the J gene end by 2 bases; junction bases not matched to a gene: 10. The CDR3 DNA is TGTGCCAGCAGCCCTGGCCCGGGACAGGGAACCTACGAGCAGTACTTC. This codes for CASSPGPGQGTYEQYF.

This clone was detected only a few times. The junction shows a germline mismatch at one end, possibly a read error. J is TRBJ2-3 and V is TRBV28; 8 bases align to TRBD1. The CDR3 contains 14 residues. Germline loops: CDR1 MDHEN, CDR2 SYDVKM. The CDR3 nucleotides read TGTGCCAGCAGTTTATCGCAGGGGGCCCCCGAGTTTCATTTT. This translates into CASSLSQGAPEFHF.

As DNA, the CDR3 is TGTGCCAGCAGTTTATACATCAGGGAAGGCGGGGAGCTGTTTTTT. Translation: CASSLYIREGGELFF. The V call is TRBV27, the J call TRBJ2-2; TRBD1 might be the D (5 bases). The CDR3 spans 15 residues. Germline CDR1 MNHEY, CDR2 SMNVEV (reference sequence). V was cut by 1 base and J by 7 bases, with 13 bases left in between.

The chain links TRBV14 to TRBJ1-2, with D hard to call. Germline V gene data show CDR1 as SGHDN and CDR2 as FVKESK. V was cut by 2 bases and J by 3 bases, with 13 bases left in between. There are 15 residues in the CDR3. DNA for the CDR3: TGTGCCAGCAGCCAAACCCGAAATAGATACTATGGCTACACCTTC. Translation: CASSQTRNRYYGYTF.

The chain carries TRBV27 and TRBJ1-4, with D possibly being TRBD1 (5 bases). The length of the CDR3 is 14 residues. Germline-derived CDR1 and CDR2 are MNHEY and SMNVEV (reference sequence). V was shortened by 1 base and J by 8 bases, with 11 bases between the two germline ends. CDR3 in DNA: TGTGCCAGCAGTTTATGGGACGGTGACGAAAAACTGTTTTTT. It encodes CASSLWDGDEKLFF. Looking up the rest from reference TRBV27 and TRBJ1-4 gives the full variable domain: EAQVTQNPRYLITVTGKKLTVTCSQNMNHEYMSWYRQDPGLGLRQIYYSMNVEVTDKGDVPEGYKVSRKEKRNFPLILESPSPNQTSLYFCASSLWDGDEKLFFGSGTQLSVL.

This clone has a handful of counts. The CDR3 is CASGRGVNNQPQHF. CDR3 DNA: TGTGCCAGCGGAAGGGGCGTAAACAATCAGCCCCAGCATTTT. J is TRBJ1-5 and V is TRBV21-1; no DNA check was done on the table's D call, TRBD1. TRBV21-1 corresponds to a pseudogene. This CDR3 has 14 residues.

This clone appeared a single time. This chain joins TRBV7-6 and TRBJ2-3; 8 bases line up with TRBD1. J lost 1 base, V lost 5 bases, and 17 bases had no gene match. Per germline, CDR1 SGHVS and CDR2 FNYEAQ. The CDR3 has 19 amino acids. The CDR3 loop is CASSLRATGGVVGTDTQYF. DNA of the CDR3: TGTGCCAGCAGCCTCCGGGCCACAGGGGGAGTCGTCGGCACAGATACGCAGTATTTT.

This chain joins TRBV9 and TRBJ1-1; no clear D gene. Deletions cut 3 bases from V and 4 bases from J, with 7 bases between. The CDR3 is 12 amino acids. The germline gives CDR1 SGDLS, CDR2 YYNGEE. The chain's CDR3 is CASSDGSTEAFF. The CDR3 DNA reads TGTGCCAGCAGCGACGGCTCCACTGAAGCTTTCTTT.

This chain uses TRBV30 with TRBJ2-7; D ambiguous. In germline, CDR1 is GTSNPN, CDR2 SVGIG (reference sequence). V was clipped by 3 bases and J by 5 bases, with 11 bases between them. The CDR3 extends over 12 amino acids. The CDR3 DNA follows: TGTGCCTGGAGCAGTCAAGAGAACGAGCAGTACTTC. It specifies CAWSSQENEQYF.

This clone has a single count. The chain recombines TRBV7-8 with TRBJ2-1; D might be TRBD2 (6 bases). Trimming left V 3 bases short and J 2 bases short, with 14 bases between. CDR1 is SGHVS and CDR2 is FQNEAQ in the germline V gene. The CDR3 totals 16 residues. CDR3 region: CASSLGFGEAYNEQFF. CDR3 DNA sequence: TGTGCCAGCAGCTTGGGGTTCGGGGAGGCCTACAATGAGCAGTTCTTC.